Each of the 6 T cell receptor beta chains below was sequenced from the same sample in a study of blood T cell repertoires in COVID-19. Profiling relied on immunoSEQ multiplex PCR, and the TCRdb table lists in-frame clones only, not all of them. The data hold about 53,000 clones, with 87% observed a single time. Source material: peripheral blood. These receptors all stem from a man between 50 and 59 years old with acute or convalescent COVID-19.

This clone has only one observation. This chain connects TRBV27 to TRBJ1-6, with 7 bases fitting TRBD1. Trimming at V came to 7 bases and at J to 6 bases, leaving 21 bases not matched to a gene. This CDR3 spans 19 amino acids. CDR1 MNHEY and CDR2 SMNVEV come from the germline V gene (reference sequence). DNA for the CDR3: TGTGCCAGCACCCTAGGATCCCCCGACAGGGTGGGATTTAATTCACCCCTCCACTTT. Encoded protein: CASTLGSPDRVGFNSPLHF.

This clone was found once. V is TRBV5-4 and J is TRBJ2-1; 9 positions agree with TRBD1. The CDR3 is 14 residues long. Germline CDR1 reads SGHNT; CDR2 reads YYREEE (reference sequence). V lost 1 base, J lost 6 bases, and 2 bases stayed unmatched. Here the CDR3 DNA reads TGTGCCAGCAGCTTGAAGACAGGGGGCAATGAGCAGTTCTTC. It yields the protein CASSLKTGGNEQFF.

This clone was seen a few times. The chain employs TRBV7-2 and TRBJ1-3; D gene ambiguous. The CDR3 has 14 residues. Trimming stripped 4 bases from V and 2 bases from J, with 9 bases between. The V gene's germline CDR1 is SGHTA and CDR2 FQGNSA. CDR3 in amino acids: CASSSTSAGNTIYF. For the CDR3, the DNA is TGTGCCAGCAGCTCTACGTCGGCTGGAAACACCATATATTTT.

The V call is TRBV6-5, the J call TRBJ1-3; TRBD1 matches at 7 bases. The V and J ends lost 7 bases and 4 bases, in that order; junction bases with no gene match: 7. CDR1 is MNHEY and CDR2 is SVGAGI in the germline V gene. The CDR3 length is 14 residues. The CDR3 spells CASISGGSGNTIYF. As DNA, the CDR3 is TGTGCCAGCATCTCAGGGGGTTCGGGAAACACCATATATTTT.

The chain employs TRBV11-3 and TRBJ1-4; TRBD1 matches at 8 bases. Unmatched junction bases numbered 7, after V lost 5 bases and J lost 8 bases. This CDR3 has 14 amino acids. Germline assignment: CDR1 SGHNT and CDR2 YENEEA. The CDR3, as DNA: TGTGCCAGCAGCCCAGGACAGGGCACGGAAAAACTGTTTTTT. As protein: CASSPGQGTEKLFF.

This clone was counted a single time. The chain is built from TRBV23-1 and TRBJ1-2; D ambiguous. TRBV23-1 is given ORF status, its function remaining uncertain. The V end was cut by 3 bases, the J end by 6 bases, with 23 bases between. The CDR3 runs to 17 residues. The CDR3 region is CASSHLGIFVDSDGYTF. CDR3 DNA: TGCGCCAGCAGTCATCTAGGTATCTTTGTCGATTCGGATGGCTACACCTTC.